Listed below are T cell receptor beta chains from one sample, sequenced in a study of T cell responses to AZD1222 COVID-19 vaccine. The method was immunoSEQ multiplex PCR; TCRdb's version includes in-frame clones alone and lacks a portion of them. The sample contains 100,000 to 120,000 clones, less than 95% of which appear only once. The specimen comprised peripheral blood, sampled 28 days after the second AZD1222 dose. All receptors derive from an adult who received the AZD1222 COVID-19 vaccine. The CDR3 runs from the conserved cysteine through the conserved F or W. A D gene is named only where the DNA matches it firmly. Clone size is given for some rows only: seen once, a few or many times, or a class if the clone is expanded.

15	TRBJ2-1	.	TRBV4-1	.	TGCGCCAGCAGCCAAGAAAAGGGGTCCATAGATGAGCAGTTCTTC	CASSQEKGSIDEQFF
13	TRBJ2-1	TRBD1	TRBV10-2	.	TGCGCCAGCACGGGACAGCTCTACAATGAGCAGTTCTTC	CASTGQLYNEQFF
15	TRBJ1-4	.	TRBV15	.	TGTGCCACCAGCAGCCGCCATTCCCATAATGAAAAACTGTTTTTT	CATSSRHSHNEKLFF
13	TRBJ1-4	.	TRBV7-6	.	TGTGCCAGCAGCTTAAGTAGGAATGAAAAACTGTTTTTT	CASSLSRNEKLFF
15	TRBJ1-2	.	TRBV4-2	.	TGTGCCAGCAGCCAAGAGAGTCAGGGCGGCTATGGCTACACCTTC	CASSQESQGGYGYTF
14	TRBJ1-1	.	TRBV6-5	.	TGTGCCAGCAGGGGGGGGAAATTGAACACTGAAGCTTTCTTT	CASRGGKLNTEAFF
17	TRBJ1-4	.	TRBV4-1	.	TGCGCCAGCAGCCCCATACAAGGGACGGAGGGTCGTGAAAAACTGTTTTTT	CASSPIQGTEGREKLFF
16	TRBJ1-1	.	TRBV5-6	.	TGTGCCAGCAGCTTTGATCCGGGCCTCAAGTATACTGAAGCTTTCTTT	CASSFDPGLKYTEAFF
14	TRBJ1-2	.	TRBV6-5	.	TGTGCCAGCAGTACCCGTTCGAGGGATTATGGCTACACCTTC	CASSTRSRDYGYTF
17	TRBJ2-1	TRBD1	TRBV28	.	TGTGCCAGCAGTTTGTTCAGTGGGACAGGGGGAAAAAATGAGCAGTTCTTC	CASSLFSGTGGKNEQFF
15	TRBJ2-2	.	TRBV5-1	.	TGCGCCAGCAGCCGGCTGAAGACAGGCACCGGGGAGCTGTTTTTT	CASSRLKTGTGELFF
15	TRBJ2-2	TRBD1	TRBV5-1	.	TGCGCCAGCAGCTCGGGGACAGCGAACACCGGGGAGCTGTTTTTT	CASSSGTANTGELFF
16	TRBJ1-2	TRBD1	TRBV27	.	TGTGCCAGCAGTCACAAGGCAGGGGGCGCATTATACGGCTACACCTTC	CASSHKAGGALYGYTF
15	TRBJ2-5	.	TRBV14	.	TGTGCCAGCAGCCAAGAATCGGGCAGCCAAGAGACCCAGTACTTC	CASSQESGSQETQYF
15	TRBJ1-2	TRBD1	TRBV11-2	.	TGTGCCAGCAGCCAGTCCGACAGGGAGTCAGATAGCTACACCTTC	CASSQSDRESDSYTF
14	TRBJ1-1	.	TRBV27	.	TGTGCCAGCAGACTTAGGGGAGGGGTCACTGAAGCTTTCTTT	CASRLRGGVTEAFF
15	TRBJ1-2	.	TRBV7-9	once	TGTGCCAGCAGCTTAGCGAGGACAGAACCCTATGGCTACACCTTC	CASSLARTEPYGYTF
15	TRBJ1-1	TRBD1	TRBV27	.	TGTGCCAGCAGCCCCTTTGAAGGGGGCAACACTGAAGCTTTCTTT	CASSPFEGGNTEAFF
13	TRBJ2-3	.	TRBV9	.	TGTGCCAGCAGCGTAGGTGGTTCAGATACGCAGTATTTT	CASSVGGSDTQYF
13	TRBJ1-2	.	TRBV7-9	.	TGTGCCAGCAGCTCAAGCGGGTTCGAAGGCTACACCTTC	CASSSSGFEGYTF
14	TRBJ2-4	TRBD1	TRBV2	.	TGTGCCAGCAGGGCCGGGACAGGGGGTGCCATTCAGTACTTC	CASRAGTGGAIQYF
17	TRBJ1-1	TRBD1	TRBV18	.	TGTGCCAGCTCACCTAGATCGGGACAGGTTCGATTAGCTGAAGCTTTCTTT	CASSPRSGQVRLAEAFF
13	TRBJ2-3	TRBD2	TRBV11-2	once	TGTGCCAGCAGCTTACCCGGGGGGGATACGCAGTATTTT	CASSLPGGDTQYF
13	TRBJ2-4	.	TRBV12-3/TRBV12-4	.	TGTGCCAGCAGGGGGGGCTCCAAAAACATTCAGTACTTC	CASRGGSKNIQYF
14	TRBJ2-2	TRBD1	TRBV6-5	.	TGTGCCAGCACTCCTAACAGGGGTCCTGGGGAGCTGTTTTTT	CASTPNRGPGELFF
13	TRBJ1-5	.	TRBV30	once	TGTGCCTGGAGGTCACGGAACAATCAGCCCCAGCATTTT	CAWRSRNNQPQHF
16	TRBJ1-3	.	TRBV3-1/TRBV3-2	.	TGTGCCAGCAGCCAAGATGGGCTACGGGTGGGGCGGCAGCTATATTTT	CASSQDGLRVGRQLYF
16	TRBJ2-1	TRBD2	TRBV2	.	TGTGCCAGCCTCCTACGGCGGGAGCGGAACTACAATGAGCAGTTCTTC	CASLLRRERNYNEQFF
15	TRBJ1-6	.	TRBV6-2/TRBV6-3	.	TGTGCCAGCAGTTACGATCCAGGGACCGATTCACCCCTCCACTTT	CASSYDPGTDSPLHF
15	TRBJ1-6	.	TRBV15	.	TGTGCCATCAGCAGGGAAACAGGATTTAATTCACCCCTCCACTTT	CAISRETGFNSPLHF
15	TRBJ1-1	.	TRBV5-1	.	TGCGCCAGCAGCTTGGTGACTTCCCCCACCGCTGAAGCTTTCTTT	CASSLVTSPTAEAFF
12	TRBJ1-4	.	TRBV14	.	TGTGCCAGCTCGGTCTGGAGTGAAAAACTGTTTTTT	CASSVWSEKLFF
13	TRBJ2-7	.	TRBV7-9	.	TGTGCCAGCAGCCGAAGTGAAGCCTACGAGCAGTACTTC	CASSRSEAYEQYF
16	TRBJ1-3	.	TRBV15	once	TGTGCCACCAGCACCGGGACCCCATTCTCTGGAAACACCATATATTTT	CATSTGTPFSGNTIYF
13	TRBJ2-3	.	TRBV19	.	TGTGCCACCGCGACAGGCAGCACAGATACGCAGTATTTT	CATATGSTDTQYF
15	TRBJ2-5	TRBD1	TRBV2	.	TGTGCCAGCACTGCACAGGGGGCGAAACAAGAGACCCAGTACTTC	CASTAQGAKQETQYF
14	TRBJ2-7	TRBD1	TRBV5-6	.	TGTGCCAGCAGCCCCGGACAGGGGGCAGACGAGCAGTACTTC	CASSPGQGADEQYF